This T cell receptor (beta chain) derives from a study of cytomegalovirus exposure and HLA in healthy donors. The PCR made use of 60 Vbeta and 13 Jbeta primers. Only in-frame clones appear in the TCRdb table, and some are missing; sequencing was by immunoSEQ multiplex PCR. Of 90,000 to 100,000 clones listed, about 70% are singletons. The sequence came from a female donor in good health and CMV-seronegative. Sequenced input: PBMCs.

CDR3 bases: TGTGCCAGCAGCTTAGCAGGGACAGGGGACCCTTTCAATGGCTACACCTTC. Its translation is CASSLAGTGDPFNGYTF. V gene TRBV7-9 combines with J gene TRBJ1-2; the match to TRBD1 covers 10 bases. V lost 0 bases, J lost 6 bases, and 10 bases stayed unmatched. The CDR3 has 17 amino acids. Germline CDR1 reads SEHNR; CDR2 reads FQNEAQ (reference sequence).